The sequence of this T cell receptor beta chain was determined in a study of CD8 T cells in Susac syndrome. This CDR3 has 13 amino acids. In germline, CDR1 is SQVTM, CDR2 ANQGSEA. With 5 bases clipped from V and 8 bases from J, the junction kept 10 bases outside the gene matches. Random hexamers served to reverse transcribe roughly 0.45 to 1 ug RNA. The immunoSEQ assay covered 54 Vbeta and 13 Jbeta segments for CDR3. A single record per CDR3 protein comes from TCRdb applying MiXCR to the immunoSEQ multiplex PCR reads. Here the sample spans 73,000 or so distinct CDR3 sequences, approximately 94% being singletons.

The sequenced sample consisted of CD8+ T cells from PBMCs. V is TRBV29-1 and J is TRBJ1-2; 8 nucleotides agree with TRBD1. The receptor was derived from a human donor with multiple sclerosis. The DNA of the CDR3 is TGCAGCGTTCGACAGACAGGGGACAGGGGCTACACCTTC. This sequence encodes CSVRQTGDRGYTF.